The text below deals with one T cell receptor (beta chain). Per the study methods: Amplifying reference gene primers gave estimates of nucleated cell counts. Produced via immunoSEQ multiplex PCR; TCRdb's table is partial and in-frame only. The DNA gave D and trimming, while V, J and clone size come from that table. The table has roughly 120,000 clones, around 85% seen once; the top ten hold 3.2%. The Seattle patients, enrolled during active infection, were followed longitudinally. This specimen comes from a study of blood T cell repertoires in COVID-19. The overall study: T cells, B-cell-depleted T cells, or PBMCs supplied cDNA or gDNA.

Germline lookup yields CDR1 SGHRS and CDR2 YFSETQ. The junction had 7 bases not matched to a gene; V was cut back by 0 bases and J by 1 base. This CDR3 has 16 amino acids. Sequenced material: peripheral blood. The sequence derives from an elderly woman with COVID-19, enrolled during active disease. This chain uses TRBV5-1 with TRBJ2-7; 7 bases line up with TRBD1. The CDR3 sequence: CASSLGTGRPSYEQYF. The CDR3 DNA reads TGCGCCAGCAGCTTGGGGACAGGCCGACCATCCTACGAGCAGTACTTC.